This passage covers 32 T cell receptor beta chains from one sample sequenced in a study of regulatory T cells in long-lasting Graves disease. Construction of TCR beta libraries relied on iRepertoire HTBI primers and on Arm-PCR targeting CDR3 regions. TCRdb re-called the multiplex PCR reads with MiXCR, one entry per CDR3 protein. Among about 210,000 distinct CDR3 sequences listed, 15% to 20% were seen once. Time point indicated: newly diagnosed GD, antithyroid drugs for less than 3 months. Preparation of the TCR library used RNA extracted from PBMCs. The sample also formed part of further work on T cells in Graves' hyperthyroidism and ophthalmopathy.

The sequencing here drew on peripheral blood mononuclear cells (PBMCs), taken at new diagnosis, from a patient treated with antithyroid drugs. The receptors shown here come from a woman aged 25 to 39 with Graves disease.

This clonotype has ten or more counts. This chain links TRBV19 with TRBJ1-1; D gene unclear. The CDR3 spans 13 residues. From germline, CDR1 is LNHDA and CDR2 SQIVND (reference sequence). V was clipped by 5 bases and J by 2 bases, with 9 bases between them. CDR3 in amino acids: CASSVSGNTEAFF. DNA for the CDR3: TGTGCCAGTAGTGTATCGGGAAACACTGAAGCTTTCTTT.

This clonotype showed up many times. One end of the junction is discordant with germline, which a read error may explain. The CDR3 sequence: CASSLEVGQGAHYEQYF. The CDR3 DNA is TGTGCCAGCAGCCTAGAAGTGGGACAGGGGGCCCACTACGAGCAGTACTTC. This rearrangement joins TRBV11-2 to TRBJ2-7; 12 bases map to TRBD1. Germline values: CDR1 SGHAT, CDR2 FQNNGV. The CDR3 loop spans 17 amino acids. Full variable domain (remainder filled in from reference TRBV11-2 and TRBJ2-7): EAGVAQSPRYKIIEKRQSVAFWCNPISGHATLYWYQQILGQGPKLLIQFQNNGVVDDSQLPKDRFSAERLKGVDSTLKIQPAKLEDSAVYLCASSLEVGQGAHYEQYFGPGTRLTVT.

This clonotype turned up a few times. A clone one base away is much larger, so this may be a read error. This sequence joins TRBV3-1 and TRBJ2-1, with D possibly matching TRBD1 (6 bases). Trimming removed 6 bases at V and 3 bases at J, with 12 bases between. The CDR3 length is 14 residues. Looked up from germline, CDR1 is LGHDT and CDR2 is YNNKEL (reference sequence). The CDR3 DNA is TGTGCCAGCAGACGGGCAGGGGACTACAATGAGCAGTTCTTC. As protein: CASRRAGDYNEQFF.

This chain links TRBV10-3 with TRBJ2-7; 9 bases line up with TRBD2. CDR1 is ENHRY and CDR2 is SYGVKD in the germline V gene. The length of the CDR3 is 15 residues. The J segment lost 6 bases and the V segment lost 2 bases, leaving 8 bases of the junction unmatched. The CDR3 spells CAISEIGGGASEQYF. The CDR3 DNA follows: TGTGCCATCAGTGAGATCGGCGGGGGGGCTTCCGAGCAGTACTTC.

This clonotype showed up many times. This chain joins TRBV6-5 and TRBJ2-7, with 10 positions matching TRBD1. The V segment lost 4 bases and the J segment 0 bases; nucleotides outside the gene matches: 12. Per germline, CDR1 MNHEY and CDR2 SVGAGI. The CDR3 is 18 amino acids. CDR3 sequence reads: CASSSIIDRTGGSYEQYF. The DNA for the CDR3 is TGTGCCAGCAGTTCCATCATTGACAGGACAGGGGGCTCCTACGAGCAGTACTTC.

This clonotype was detected ten times or more. The J gene is TRBJ2-4, the V gene TRBV3-1, with D maybe TRBD2 (6 bases). CDR3 size: 12 residues. V lost 3 bases and J lost 8, with 8 bases in between. Germline V gives CDR1 LGHDT, CDR2 YNNKEL (reference sequence). CDR3 bases: TGTGCCAGCAGCCAGGGGGGAGACATTCAGTACTTC. Residues: CASSQGGDIQYF.

For this clonotype: A much larger clone is a single base away; this may be a read error. The chain recombines TRBV2 with TRBJ2-7; D gene unclear. Per the germline V gene, CDR1 is SNHLY and CDR2 is FYNNEI. The CDR3 spans 11 residues. Trimming pared 7 bases from V and 2 bases from J, leaving 6 bases between. The CDR3 bases are TGTGCCAGCACTGCGGCCTACGAGCAGTACTTC. It is translated as CASTAAYEQYF.

This clonotype was found a few times. V gene TRBV20-1 combines with J gene TRBJ2-1; no clear D gene. Germline loops: CDR1 DFQATT, CDR2 SNEGSKA (reference sequence). This CDR3 is built from 11 residues. The ends were cut back, 4 bases at V and 12 bases at J, with 13 bases in the middle. As DNA, the CDR3 is TGCAGTGCTACGTATCGGCCCGGGCAGTTCTTC. It encodes CSATYRPGQFF.

The CDR3 sequence is CASSLAGAGGGQTQYF. CDR3 DNA sequence: TGTGCCAGCAGTTTAGCGGGGGCAGGGGGAGGGCAGACCCAGTACTTC. The rearrangement uses TRBV12-3 or TRBV12-4 and TRBJ2-5; D tentatively reads TRBD1 or TRBD2 (7 bases each). The ends were cut back, 0 bases at V and 6 bases at J, with 17 bases in the middle. This CDR3 contains 16 residues.

This clonotype was counted ten times or more. V gene TRBV27 combines with J gene TRBJ2-1; 15 bases agree with TRBD2. The CDR3 is 18 residues long. In germline, CDR1 is MNHEY, CDR2 SMNVEV (reference sequence). J gave up 4 bases and V 5 bases, and 9 bases lay outside the gene matches. This CDR3 reads CASSLGLAGGSRYNEQFF. DNA of the CDR3: TGTGCCAGCAGTCTCGGACTAGCGGGGGGGTCTCGGTACAATGAGCAGTTCTTC.

The rearrangement links TRBV12-3 or TRBV12-4 to TRBJ1-4; D remains ambiguous. This CDR3 region has 13 residues. With 7 bases removed from V and 3 bases from J, the gap between germline ends came to 9 bases. The CDR3 reads CASNWGANEKLFF. For the CDR3, the DNA is TGTGCCAGCAACTGGGGAGCTAATGAAAAACTGTTTTTT.

The chain has TRBV7-9 and TRBJ2-2, with 11 positions matching TRBD1. Trimming cost V 4 bases and J 3 bases; bases outside gene matches: 4. The CDR3 is 16 amino acids. CDR1 and CDR2 from the germline V gene are SEHNR and FQNEAQ (reference sequence). The chain's CDR3 is CASSYRTGGYTGELFF. DNA of the CDR3: TGTGCCAGCAGCTACCGGACAGGGGGCTACACCGGGGAGCTGTTTTTT.

This clonotype occurred many times. The chain recombines TRBV3-1 with TRBJ1-6; no reliable D call. Per the germline V gene, CDR1 is LGHDT and CDR2 is YNNKEL (reference sequence). The CDR3 is 13 residues long. Trimming left V 4 bases short and J 9 bases short, with 10 bases between. The CDR3 DNA sequence: TGTGCCAGCAGCCCGTCGCTTGGTTCACCCCTCCACTTT. It is translated as CASSPSLGSPLHF.

This clonotype showed up many times. The CDR3 spells CSATIRGEQFF. The CDR3 DNA follows: TGCAGTGCCACGATAAGGGGTGAGCAGTTCTTC. The rearrangement uses TRBV20-1 and TRBJ2-1; D is possibly TRBD1 (5 bases). V lost 6 bases and J 9 bases, leaving 12 bases between the germline ends. The CDR3 covers 11 residues. Per the germline V gene, CDR1 is DFQATT and CDR2 is SNEGSKA (reference sequence).

The chain uses TRBV28 and TRBJ2-3; TRBD2 agrees at 9 bases. V trimming: 3 bases; J trimming: 2 bases; junction bases outside the gene matches: 15. The CDR3 runs to 19 residues. CDR1 and CDR2 from the germline V gene are MDHEN and SYDVKM. CDR3 in amino acids: CASSFLAGLEGRHTDTQYF. The CDR3 DNA follows: TGTGCCAGCAGTTTCCTAGCGGGATTGGAGGGAAGACACACAGATACGCAGTATTTT.

This clonotype was seen many times. The chain has TRBV27 and TRBJ1-3; D is unclear. Germline assignment: CDR1 MNHEY and CDR2 SMNVEV (reference sequence). The CDR3 extends over 15 amino acids. V lost 5 bases and J 5 bases, leaving 16 bases between the germline ends. CDR3 sequence reads: CASSRGPPSRNTIYF. The CDR3 coding sequence is TGTGCCAGCAGTCGCGGACCCCCCTCAAGAAACACCATATATTTT.

This chain connects TRBV12-5 to TRBJ2-2, with 7 bases aligning to TRBD1. With V trimmed by 1 base and J by 4 bases, 6 bases remained unmatched. The CDR3 extends over 16 amino acids. Germline CDR1 is LGHNT and CDR2 is FRNRAP. CDR3 sequence reads: CASGLGGTVATGELFF. CDR3 in DNA: TGTGCTAGTGGTTTGGGTGGGACAGTTGCCACCGGGGAGCTGTTTTTT.

Ten or more counts support this clonotype. The chain uses TRBV20-1 and TRBJ2-7; D perhaps matches TRBD2 (6 bases). Germline values: CDR1 DFQATT, CDR2 SNEGSKA (reference sequence). CDR3 length: 12 residues. V gave up 5 bases and J gave up 2 bases, with 10 bases separating them. CDR3 nucleotide sequence: TGCAGTGCTTCTGCGGGGACCTACGAGCAGTACTTC. It specifies CSASAGTYEQYF.

Regarding this clonotype: The conserved final phenylalanine or tryptophan is absent from the CDR3, which likely points to a read error. This sequence joins TRBV11-2 and TRBJ1-1; D is ambiguous. CDR3 length: 9 amino acids. The germline CDR1 and CDR2 sequences are SGHAT and FQNNGV. V lost 5 bases and J 10 bases, leaving 5 bases between the germline ends. CDR3: CASSPLAFS. For the CDR3, the DNA is TGTGCCAGCAGCCCACTAGCTTTCTCT.

This clonotype has at least ten counts. The J gene is TRBJ1-4, the V gene TRBV20-1, with TRBD1 identical over 8 bases. The CDR3 consists of 15 residues. Germline CDR1 and CDR2: DFQATT and SNEGSKA (reference sequence). V lost 0 bases, J lost 8 bases, and 8 bases stayed unmatched. CDR3: CSARDEGQAREKLFF. The DNA of the CDR3 is TGCAGTGCTAGAGACGAGGGACAGGCGCGGGAAAAACTGTTTTTT.

The chain uses TRBV18 and TRBJ2-1; 9 nucleotides agree with TRBD2. V lost 4 bases, J lost 4 bases, and 5 bases stayed unmatched. The length of the CDR3 is 15 residues. CDR1 KGHSH and CDR2 LQKENI come from the germline V gene. CDR3 DNA: TGTGCCAGCTCACGAAGCGGGGGGATGTACAATGAGCAGTTCTTC. Its protein is CASSRSGGMYNEQFF.

The chain uses TRBV2 and TRBJ1-6; unclear D gene. Looked up from germline, CDR1 is SNHLY and CDR2 is FYNNEI. The CDR3 sequence is 16 residues long. The V and J ends lost 3 bases and 6 bases respectively, with 15 bases between them. CDR3 sequence: CASSDVSSKGNSPLHF. For the CDR3, the DNA is TGTGCCAGCAGTGATGTTTCCTCTAAGGGTAATTCACCCCTCCACTTT.

V is TRBV11-2 and J is TRBJ2-2; D is perhaps TRBD2 (5 bases). Trimming took 6 bases from V and 5 from J, leaving 16 bases between them. There are 15 residues in the CDR3. Germline lookup yields CDR1 SGHAT and CDR2 FQNNGV. The CDR3 DNA reads TGTGCCAGCAGATCTCTAGCCTCGGGGACCGGGGAGCTGTTTTTT. Amino acids: CASRSLASGTGELFF. Full variable domain (remainder filled in from reference TRBV11-2 and TRBJ2-2): EAGVAQSPRYKIIEKRQSVAFWCNPISGHATLYWYQQILGQGPKLLIQFQNNGVVDDSQLPKDRFSAERLKGVDSTLKIQPAKLEDSAVYLCASRSLASGTGELFFGEGSRLTVL.

In its sample, this clonotype was seen many times. The rearrangement uses TRBV3-1 and TRBJ1-4; D is perhaps TRBD1 (6 bases). V lost 1 base and J lost 11, with 20 bases in between. The germline V gene has CDR1 LGHDT and CDR2 YNNKEL (reference sequence). This CDR3 has 16 amino acids. In DNA form, the CDR3 reads TGTGCCAGCAGCCAAGGGGGGCGCGAGATACGACGCAAACTGTTTTTT. Translating gives CASSQGGREIRRKLFF.

In regard to this clonotype: A much larger clonotype is one base distant, so this may be a read error. This CDR3 is CTSSLTGTVNENEKLFF. In DNA, the CDR3 is TGCACCAGCAGCCTTACCGGGACAGTAAACGAGAATGAAAAACTGTTTTTT. This rearrangement joins TRBV4-1 to TRBJ1-4, with 7 positions matching TRBD1. Germline V gives CDR1 MGHRA, CDR2 YSYEKL. The CDR3 totals 17 residues.

The chain combines TRBV2 with TRBJ2-3; 10 positions agree with TRBD2. Germline V CDR1 and CDR2: SNHLY, FYNNEI. The CDR3 runs 14 residues. Losses at the gene ends were 5 bases for V and 1 base for J; bases not matched to a gene: 0. The CDR3 loop reads CASSSGRGTDTQYF. In nucleotides, the CDR3 is TGTGCCAGCAGTAGCGGGAGGGGCACAGATACGCAGTATTTT. The whole variable domain, filled in from reference TRBV2 and TRBJ2-3, reads EPEVTQTPSHQVTQMGQEVILRCVPISNHLYFYWYRQILGQKVEFLVSFYNNEISEKSEIFDDQFSVERPDGSNFTLKIRSTKLEDSAMYFCASSSGRGTDTQYFGPGTRLTVL.

The sample holds many counts of this clonotype. The chain has TRBV6-1 and TRBJ1-2; D remains ambiguous. The V end lost 2 bases, the J end lost 0 bases, and 13 bases lay between the germline ends. CDR3 size: 16 residues. The V gene's germline CDR1 is MNHNS and CDR2 SASEGT. The CDR3 DNA reads TGTGCCAGCAGTGAACTCTCGGGGAGAGCTAACTATGGCTACACCTTC. Residues: CASSELSGRANYGYTF.

This clonotype was found a few times. This chain's CDR3 is CASRGTGSSYEQYF. For the CDR3, the DNA is TGTGCCTCCCGCGGAACAGGGAGCTCCTACGAGCAGTACTTC. The chain carries TRBV28 and TRBJ2-7; maybe TRBD1 (6 bases). V was shortened by 11 bases and J by 0 bases, with 17 bases between the two germline ends. Germline CDR1 reads MDHEN; CDR2 reads SYDVKM. The CDR3 is 14 amino acids.

About this clonotype: With only one base between it and a far larger clone, this is likely a read error. The V gene is TRBV27, the J gene TRBJ2-3, with unresolved D. CDR1 MNHEY and CDR2 SMNVEV come from the germline V gene (reference sequence). With 8 bases removed from V and 4 bases from J, the gap between germline ends came to 16 bases. The CDR3 sequence is 14 residues long. CDR3 loop: CASGKVDSADTQYF. The CDR3 DNA sequence: TGTGCCAGCGGGAAGGTCGATTCTGCAGATACGCAGTATTTT.

The rearrangement joins TRBV11-2 to TRBJ2-7; the D is unclear. Trimming cost V 1 base and J 0 bases, with 10 bases left between them. The CDR3 has 15 residues. Germline CDR1 reads SGHAT; CDR2 reads FQNNGV. The CDR3 region has the DNA TGTGCCAGCAGCTTAGTTCTCTACAGCTCCTACGAGCAGTACTTC. As protein: CASSLVLYSSYEQYF.

This clonotype has ten or more counts. The V and J genes are TRBV12-3 or TRBV12-4 and TRBJ2-2; 12 bases are a match to TRBD2. The CDR3 consists of 17 residues. V shed 6 bases and J 5 bases; nucleotides not matched to a gene: 10. The CDR3 spells CASRAGLAGRGTGELFF. DNA for the CDR3: TGTGCCAGCAGAGCCGGACTAGCGGGGAGAGGAACCGGGGAGCTGTTTTTT.

This clonotype was seen repeatedly, ten times or more. The chain has TRBV27 and TRBJ1-4, with D perhaps matching TRBD1 (6 bases). Germline V gene sequence: CDR1 MNHEY, CDR2 SMNVEV (reference sequence). CDR3 length equals 13 residues. V was pared by 6 bases and J by 7 bases, with 12 bases between. Here the CDR3 DNA reads TGTGCCAGCAGCTTCAGGGGTCGTGAAAAACTGTTTTTT. Its translation: CASSFRGREKLFF.